The following is a T cell receptor (beta chain) sequence with its context. At one of its ends the junction is not consistent with the germline gene, which may arise from a read error. This sample was taken from a study of blood T cell repertoires in COVID-19. For the study at large: Sites across the United States, Italy and Spain contributed samples from acute and convalescent COVID-19. Sample material is recorded as cDNA or gDNA derived from T cells, B-cell-depleted T cells, or PBMCs.

Authors' processing steps: Estimation of nucleated cell counts was performed using reference gene primer amplification. This table comes from immunoSEQ multiplex PCR, and its TCRdb copy is limited to in-frame clones, with some not included. D and trimming come from the DNA, and the V and J calls and clone size come from that table. The sample has approximately 200,000 clones, under 80% seen once. The receptor comes from a woman aged 50 to 60 with acute or convalescent COVID-19. The sequenced material came from peripheral blood.

As DNA, the CDR3 is TGTGCCAGCAGCTTAGGGCGGGGTACTAGTGAAAAACTGTTTTTT. Translating gives CASSLGRGTSEKLFF. The rearrangement joins TRBV7-2 to TRBJ1-4; D is uncertain. The germline gives CDR1 SGHTA, CDR2 FQGNSA. The CDR3 runs 15 residues.